The T cell receptor beta chain under discussion was sequenced for a study of blood T cell repertoires in COVID-19. Study overall: There were acute and convalescent COVID-19 samples, and they came from the United States, Italy and Spain. The cDNA or gDNA used as material had been derived from T cells, B-cell-depleted T cells, or PBMCs.

In the original analysis: From reference gene primer amplification, estimates of nucleated cell counts were derived. Sequenced by immunoSEQ multiplex PCR; TCRdb stores in-frame clones only, minus some. V and J calls plus clone size are reproduced from that table; the DNA served to infer D and trimming. The data hold some 140,000 clones, with more than 80% observed a single time. V was trimmed by 5 bases and J by 11 bases, leaving 11 bases between them. CDR3 length: 11 amino acids. The J gene is TRBJ2-3, the V gene TRBV12-3 or TRBV12-4; D possibly corresponds to TRBD2 (5 bases). Sequencing was done on a sample of peripheral blood. This receptor was taken from a human donor in a cohort sampled during active COVID-19. The CDR3 DNA sequence: TGTGCCAGCAGTGCCGGGATTCTGCAGTATTTT. It specifies CASSAGILQYF.